The 10 T cell receptor beta chains presented below share a single source sample, sequenced in a study of T-cell memory formation after mild COVID-19. TCRdb itself ran the 5' RACE reads through MiXCR, one entry per CDR3 protein. The table shows roughly 600,000 distinct CDR3 sequences, with roughly 18% occurring only once. The specimen was PBMCs or a T cell subset sorted from them (not recorded which). The receptors were sampled from an adult woman who had mild COVID-19 (a few samples of this study predate the infection). Cell type and time point are not known.

This clonotype was seen more than once but under ten times. V is TRBV12-5 and J is TRBJ2-1, with TRBD2 identical over 7 bases. Germline trimming cut 0 bases from V and 2 bases from J; bases unmatched to any gene: 4. This CDR3 has 16 residues. The germline CDR1 and CDR2 sequences are LGHNT and FRNRAP. CDR3 amino acids: CASGLVRGSPYNEQFF. The CDR3 region has the DNA TGTGCTAGTGGTTTGGTCCGCGGGAGTCCCTACAATGAGCAGTTCTTC.

This clonotype was found a few times. The CDR3 region is CASRRPTATREKLFF. The CDR3 coding sequence is TGTGCCAGCAGGCGTCCGACAGCCACCCGGGAAAAACTGTTTTTT. This chain joins TRBV6-1 and TRBJ1-4, with a possible D match to TRBD1 (5 bases). The CDR3 has 15 amino acids. V gave up 6 bases and J gave up 8 bases, with 19 bases separating them. The germline V gene encodes CDR1 MNHNS and CDR2 SASEGT.

This clonotype was counted between two and nine times. The genes are TRBV4-1 and TRBJ2-3; possible D gene TRBD2, 5 bases. V gave up 0 bases and J gave up 1 base, with 8 bases separating them. Germline V gives CDR1 MGHRA, CDR2 YSYEKL. This CDR3 contains 15 residues. The CDR3 spells CASSQDRRGTDTQYF. DNA of the CDR3: TGCGCCAGCAGCCAAGATCGGCGGGGCACAGATACGCAGTATTTT.

The V call is TRBV18, the J call TRBJ2-1; tentatively, D is TRBD2 (5 bases). The length of the CDR3 is 15 residues. Germline values: CDR1 KGHSH, CDR2 LQKENI. Trimming left V 3 bases short and J 0 bases short, with 9 bases between. The CDR3 here is CASSPRADSYNEQFF. Written as DNA, the CDR3 is TGTGCCAGCTCACCTCGAGCGGACTCCTACAATGAGCAGTTCTTC.

This clonotype has more than one count but fewer than ten. The chain joins TRBV20-1 to TRBJ1-2, with D tentatively TRBD1 (6 bases). CDR1 is DFQATT, CDR2 SNEGSKA, per germline (reference sequence). Between the trimmed V and J ends, which lost 1 base and 5 bases, there was a span of 14 bases. The CDR3 spans 14 residues. CDR3 in DNA: TGCAGTGCTAGAGTTCTGCCAGGGGCTTATGGCTACACCTTC. It codes for CSARVLPGAYGYTF.

The rearrangement uses TRBV5-5 and TRBJ1-6; TRBD1 agrees at 7 bases. Germline V gene sequence: CDR1 SGHKS, CDR2 YYEKEE (reference sequence). Trimming took 2 bases from V and 5 from J; bases not matched to a gene: 4. The length of the CDR3 is 15 residues. Here the CDR3 reads CASSFGTANNSPLHF. CDR3 in DNA: TGTGCCAGCAGCTTTGGGACAGCCAATAATTCACCCCTCCACTTT.

This rearrangement joins TRBV12-3 or TRBV12-4 to TRBJ1-3, with TRBD1 matching over 7 bases. This CDR3 is 15 amino acids long. Trimming removed 3 bases from V and 2 bases from J; junction bases left unmatched: 4. For the CDR3, the DNA is TGTGCCAGCAGTTTGGACAGGCCTCCTGGAAACACCATATATTTT. As protein: CASSLDRPPGNTIYF.

This clonotype was seen a handful of times. The CDR3 spells CASWKPGLAGGGTDTQYF. The CDR3 DNA sequence: TGTGCCAGCTGGAAGCCGGGACTAGCGGGAGGAGGCACAGATACGCAGTATTTT. This sequence joins TRBV18 and TRBJ2-3; 15 positions match TRBD2. The CDR3 totals 18 residues. Germline CDR1 and CDR2: KGHSH and LQKENI. J lost 1 base, V lost 7 bases, and 9 bases had no gene match.

This clonotype has just a few counts. The chain recombines TRBV7-6 with TRBJ2-5, with D possibly matching TRBD2 (6 bases). V lost 5 bases and J lost 2, with 12 bases in between. The germline CDR1 and CDR2 sequences are SGHVS and FNYEAQ. The CDR3 has 14 residues. The chain's CDR3 is CASSQGLLQETQYF. The CDR3 DNA is TGTGCCAGCAGCCAGGGACTGTTGCAAGAGACCCAGTACTTC.

This clonotype was detected a few times. J is TRBJ2-7 and V is TRBV30; TRBD2 aligns across 8 bases. Germline V CDR1 and CDR2: GTSNPN, SVGIG (reference sequence). Losses at the gene ends were 0 bases for V and 4 bases for J; bases not matched to a gene: 5. The CDR3 is made up of 14 amino acids. The CDR3 DNA follows: TGTGCCTGGAGTGTGTCCGGGGGGGCGTACGAGCAGTACTTC. Protein product: CAWSVSGGAYEQYF.